One and the same sample provided the 32 T cell receptor beta chains below, sequenced in a study of blood T cell repertoires in COVID-19. Only in-frame clones appear in the TCRdb table, and some are missing; sequencing was by immunoSEQ multiplex PCR. The data contain about 430,000 clones, more than 70% of them singletons. The source material was PBMCs or T cells enriched from blood (not recorded which). These receptors all stem from a young woman who had been exposed to COVID-19.

J is TRBJ1-2 and V is TRBV4-1; 7 nucleotides match TRBD1. J lost 4 bases, V lost 3 bases, and 14 bases had no gene match. CDR3 length equals 17 residues. CDR1 and CDR2 (germline): MGHRA, YSYEKL. The CDR3 is CASSQHLTGPRSYGYTF. CDR3 bases: TGCGCCAGCAGCCAGCATTTGACAGGGCCCCGGAGCTATGGCTACACCTTC.

The V call is TRBV19, the J call TRBJ2-7, with D tentatively TRBD1 (5 bases). V shed 2 bases and J shed 2 bases, with 7 bases lying between them. The CDR3 is 13 residues long. Germline V gene data show CDR1 as LNHDA and CDR2 as SQIVND (reference sequence). The CDR3 loop is CASSIQGTYEQYF. For the CDR3, the DNA is TGTGCCAGTAGTATACAGGGAACCTACGAGCAGTACTTC. Combining the CDR3 with reference TRBV19 and TRBJ2-7 gives the whole variable domain DGGITQSPKYLFRKEGQNVTLSCEQNLNHDAMYWYRQDPGQGLRLIYYSQIVNDFQKGDIAEGYSVSREKKESFPLTVTSAQKNPTAFYLCASSIQGTYEQYFGPGTRLTVT.

The rearrangement links TRBV7-2 to TRBJ2-1; 7 bases are shared with TRBD2. Germline V gene data show CDR1 as SGHTA and CDR2 as FQGNSA. The CDR3 is made up of 14 amino acids. After removal of 3 bases from V and 7 bases from J, the junction contained 6 bases not matched to a gene. The CDR3 loop is CASSFLPRGNEQFF. DNA for the CDR3: TGTGCCAGCAGCTTCCTCCCGCGGGGGAATGAGCAGTTCTTC.

The V and J genes are TRBV30 and TRBJ1-4; D uncertain. The germline V and J ends were trimmed by 0 bases and 10 bases, with 12 bases remaining between them. Germline V CDR1 and CDR2: GTSNPN, SVGIG (reference sequence). CDR3 length: 13 amino acids. CDR3 sequence reads: CAWSVSSGGKLFF. The CDR3 DNA sequence: TGTGCCTGGAGTGTATCGTCGGGAGGAAAACTGTTTTTT.

The chain has TRBV2 and TRBJ1-5; TRBD1 matches at 7 bases. CDR3 length: 14 residues. CDR1 and CDR2 from the germline V gene are SNHLY and FYNNEI. V was pared by 6 bases and J by 1 base, with 3 bases of the junction left unmatched. CDR3 loop: CASRGQTSNQPQHF. In DNA, the CDR3 is TGTGCCAGCAGGGGACAGACGAGCAATCAGCCCCAGCATTTT.

V gene TRBV18 combines with J gene TRBJ2-7, with a possible D match to TRBD1 (7 bases). Looked up from germline, CDR1 is KGHSH and CDR2 is LQKENI. Trimming cost V 4 bases and J 4 bases, with 11 bases left between them. The CDR3 has 13 amino acids. The CDR3 spells CASSRSGGYEQYF. The CDR3 bases are TGTGCCAGCTCACGCTCAGGGGGGTACGAGCAGTACTTC.

The chain carries TRBV6-1 and TRBJ1-1, with TRBD1 as a possible D gene (6 bases). This CDR3 region has 15 residues. Germline V gives CDR1 MNHNS, CDR2 SASEGT. V lost 2 bases and J lost 3, with 13 bases in between. The chain's CDR3 is CASSEKEDRHTEAFF. The DNA for the CDR3 is TGTGCCAGCAGTGAAAAAGAAGACAGGCACACTGAAGCTTTCTTT.

The CDR3 spells CASSLSGGAANEQFF. In DNA, the CDR3 is TGCGCCAGCAGCTTAAGCGGGGGGGCCGCCAATGAGCAGTTCTTC. This sequence joins TRBV5-1 and TRBJ2-1, with 10 bases that match TRBD2. CDR1 is SGHRS and CDR2 is YFSETQ in the germline V gene. The length of the CDR3 is 15 residues. Trimming at V came to 2 bases and at J to 6 bases, leaving 5 bases not matched to a gene. Filled out from reference TRBV5-1 and TRBJ2-1, the complete variable domain reads KAGVTQTPRYLIKTRGQQVTLSCSPISGHRSVSWYQQTPGQGLQFLFEYFSETQRNKGNFPGRFSGRQFSNSRSEMNVSTLELGDSALYLCASSLSGGAANEQFFGPGTRLTVL.

The rearrangement links TRBV7-6 to TRBJ2-7, with D perhaps matching TRBD2 (7 bases). V lost 5 bases and J 2 bases, leaving 13 bases between the germline ends. Germline V gene lookup returns CDR1 SGHVS and CDR2 FNYEAQ. There are 14 residues in the CDR3. CDR3 sequence reads: CASSGGGTAYEQYF. CDR3 coding DNA: TGTGCCAGCAGCGGCGGGGGCACCGCCTACGAGCAGTACTTC.

This chain links TRBV2 with TRBJ1-1; weak D call: TRBD1 (5 bases). The ends were cut back, 3 bases at V and 6 bases at J, with 11 bases in the middle. Germline-derived CDR1 and CDR2 are SNHLY and FYNNEI. This CDR3 has 13 amino acids. The CDR3 nucleotides read TGTGCCAGCAGTGAGGGTTGGGGGGCTGAAGCTTTCTTT. This codes for CASSEGWGAEAFF.

The chain combines TRBV3-1 (or the pseudogene TRBV3-2) with TRBJ2-3; 9 positions agree with TRBD1. The ends lost 0 bases at V and 2 bases at J; junction bases unmatched: 9. The germline V gene has CDR1 LGHDT and CDR2 YNNKEL (reference sequence). This CDR3 is built from 18 residues. This CDR3 is CASSQDRGTGLNTDTQYF. CDR3 sequence (DNA): TGTGCCAGCAGCCAAGACCGCGGGACAGGGTTGAACACAGATACGCAGTATTTT.

The chain carries TRBV7-3 and TRBJ2-2, with 11 bases identical to TRBD2. CDR1 and CDR2 (germline): SGHTA, FQGTGA. The ends lost 5 bases at V and 0 bases at J; junction bases unmatched: 5. The CDR3 is made up of 17 amino acids. CDR3 in DNA: TGTGCCAGCAGCCCCGGGACTAGCGGAACGAACACCGGGGAGCTGTTTTTT. Translation gives CASSPGTSGTNTGELFF. Using reference TRBV7-3 and TRBJ2-2 for the parts outside the CDR3, the full variable domain is GAGVSQTPSNKVTEKGKYVELRCDPISGHTALYWYRQSLGQGPEFLIYFQGTGAADDSGLPNDRFFAVRPEGSVSTLKIQRTERGDSAVYLCASSPGTSGTNTGELFFGEGSRLTVL.

This chain uses TRBV2 with TRBJ1-4; the D gene is possibly TRBD1 (5 bases). Germline CDR1 SNHLY, CDR2 FYNNEI. Trimming removed 7 bases at V and 0 bases at J, with 15 bases between. This CDR3 is built from 16 residues. CDR3 loop: CASTPTRQTTNEKLFF. In DNA, the CDR3 is TGTGCCAGCACCCCTACCCGACAGACAACTAATGAAAAACTGTTTTTT.

V and J are TRBV28 and TRBJ2-7; 7 bases line up with TRBD2. Per germline, CDR1 MDHEN and CDR2 SYDVKM. The CDR3 is made up of 18 amino acids. The V gene end was trimmed by 3 bases and the J gene end by 2 bases; junction bases not matched to a gene: 16. The CDR3 loop reads CASSFLSSGAVRAYEQYF. The DNA for the CDR3 is TGTGCCAGCAGTTTCCTATCTAGCGGAGCCGTTCGTGCCTACGAGCAGTACTTC.

The chain employs TRBV7-6 and TRBJ2-1, with 11 positions matching TRBD2. The CDR3 is 15 amino acids. Germline V gives CDR1 SGHVS, CDR2 FNYEAQ. V lost 1 base to trimming and J lost 6 bases; unmatched junction nucleotides: 2. CDR3 in amino acids: CASSLGLAGRNEQFF. In DNA, the CDR3 is TGTGCCAGCAGCTTAGGACTAGCGGGACGCAATGAGCAGTTCTTC.

The chain combines TRBV18 with TRBJ1-5, with 10 positions matching TRBD1. This CDR3 spans 15 amino acids. Losses at the gene ends were 5 bases for V and 5 bases for J; bases not matched to a gene: 6. The germline V gene has CDR1 KGHSH and CDR2 LQKENI. The CDR3 DNA reads TGTGCCAGCTCAGGAGACAGGGGGCCAGATCAGCCCCAGCATTTT. Its translation is CASSGDRGPDQPQHF.

The V call is TRBV7-8, the J call TRBJ2-7; possibly TRBD1 for D (5 bases). There are 13 residues in the CDR3. Germline V lookup: CDR1 SGHVS, CDR2 FQNEAQ. Trimming took 3 bases from V and 3 from J, leaving 9 bases between them. DNA of the CDR3: TGTGCCAGCAGCTTCAGGGTTAACTACGAGCAGTACTTC. This translates into CASSFRVNYEQYF.

This rearrangement joins TRBV7-2 to TRBJ2-7; TRBD1 matches at 12 bases. The V segment lost 6 bases and the J segment 3 bases; nucleotides outside the gene matches: 9. Germline CDR1 and CDR2: SGHTA and FQGNSA. The CDR3 is 16 residues long. The CDR3 loop reads CASSGRDRGLIYEQYF. The CDR3 coding sequence is TGTGCCAGCAGTGGCCGGGACAGGGGGCTGATCTACGAGCAGTACTTC.

This chain connects TRBV4-2 to TRBJ2-6, with D unclear. Germline CDR1 and CDR2: LGHNA and YNFKEQ. V lost 0 bases and J 0 bases, leaving 6 bases between the germline ends. This CDR3 region has 16 residues. CDR3 DNA sequence: TGTGCCAGCAGCCAAGACTGGAGCTCTGGGGCCAACGTCCTGACTTTC. Its translation: CASSQDWSSGANVLTF.

The rearrangement joins TRBV7-2 to TRBJ2-3, with 13 bases aligning to TRBD2. This CDR3 is built from 15 residues. The germline gives CDR1 SGHTA, CDR2 FQGNSA. After removal of 5 bases from V and 13 bases from J, the junction contained 12 bases not matched to a gene. This CDR3 is CASSSGTSGTIAKYF. The DNA of the CDR3 is TGTGCCAGCAGCAGCGGGACTAGCGGGACGATTGCAAAGTATTTT.

This clone was seen only once. The CDR3 protein is CASRRTSGSGWAGELFF. The CDR3 nucleotides are TGTGCCAGCAGGCGGACTAGCGGGTCAGGGTGGGCCGGGGAGCTGTTTTTT. The chain combines TRBV27 with TRBJ2-2, with 11 positions matching TRBD2. In germline, CDR1 is MNHEY, CDR2 SMNVEV (reference sequence). With 6 bases clipped from V and 6 bases from J, the junction kept 12 bases outside the gene matches. The CDR3 is 17 residues long.

V usage is TRBV6-4 and J usage is TRBJ2-1; D possibly corresponds to TRBD1 (5 bases). This CDR3 contains 15 residues. V lost 4 bases and J 1 base, leaving 11 bases between the germline ends. Germline V gene data show CDR1 as MRHNA and CDR2 as SNTAGT. Here the CDR3 reads CASSARQTSYNEQFF. CDR3 DNA sequence: TGTGCCAGCAGTGCCAGACAGACATCCTACAATGAGCAGTTCTTC.

The genes are TRBV13 and TRBJ2-3, with D possibly matching TRBD2 (5 bases). CDR1 PRHDT and CDR2 FYEKMQ come from the germline V gene (reference sequence). Trimming took 4 bases from V and 0 from J, leaving 26 bases between them. CDR3 length: 20 residues. The DNA for the CDR3 is TGTGCCAGCAGCTCCATCATCGATACGCCACTAGTACGGAGCACAGATACGCAGTATTTT. The encoded protein is CASSSIIDTPLVRSTDTQYF. The full variable domain, in which reference TRBV13 and TRBJ2-3 provide the parts outside the CDR3, is AAGVIQSPRHLIKEKRETATLKCYPIPRHDTVYWYQQGPGQDPQFLISFYEKMQSDKGSIPDRFSAQQFSDYHSELNMSSLELGDSALYFCASSSIIDTPLVRSTDTQYFGPGTRLTVL.

This chain joins TRBV19 and TRBJ1-1; D may be TRBD1 (6 bases). The CDR3 spans 15 residues. Germline assignment: CDR1 LNHDA and CDR2 SQIVND (reference sequence). The germline V and J ends were trimmed by 5 bases and 4 bases, with 17 bases remaining between them. This CDR3 is CASSSRQVVGTEAFF. The CDR3 DNA reads as TGTGCCAGTAGTTCACGACAGGTCGTCGGCACTGAAGCTTTCTTT.

This clone was observed once. This chain joins TRBV28 and TRBJ2-7, with unresolved D. V gave up 3 bases and J gave up 1 base, with 7 bases separating them. This CDR3 has 13 residues. In germline, CDR1 is MDHEN, CDR2 SYDVKM. The CDR3 bases are TGTGCCAGCAGTTTCCCGTTGTCCTACGAGCAGTACTTC. As protein: CASSFPLSYEQYF.

This clone was counted only a few times. The chain couples TRBV11-2 to TRBJ1-2; 10 nucleotides line up with TRBD1. The germline V gene has CDR1 SGHAT and CDR2 FQNNGV. The CDR3 runs to 17 residues. V was pared by 4 bases and J by 9 bases, with 17 bases of the junction left unmatched. The CDR3 DNA reads as TGTGCCAGCAGCTCACTCCGGACAGGGGGAGTTTATTCTCGCTACACCTTC. Translating it yields CASSSLRTGGVYSRYTF.

J is TRBJ1-1 and V is TRBV4-1, with D tentatively TRBD1 (5 bases). The germline gives CDR1 MGHRA, CDR2 YSYEKL. V lost 1 base and J lost 0, with 12 bases in between. There are 16 residues in the CDR3. The CDR3 DNA sequence: TGCGCCAGCAGCCAAGGACGGGGAGGGGTGAACACTGAAGCTTTCTTT. Protein sequence: CASSQGRGGVNTEAFF.

The chain links TRBV28 to TRBJ1-2; 7 bases align to TRBD1. The J segment lost 3 bases and the V segment lost 5 bases, leaving 15 bases of the junction unmatched. This CDR3 has 17 residues. Germline V CDR1 and CDR2: MDHEN, SYDVKM. The CDR3 loop reads CASSPIASTGYYYGYTF. The DNA for the CDR3 is TGTGCCAGCAGTCCTATAGCCTCGACAGGGTATTACTATGGCTACACCTTC.

This chain joins TRBV10-3 and TRBJ1-4; no firm D call. Germline lookup yields CDR1 ENHRY and CDR2 SYGVKD. V shed 10 bases and J shed 4 bases, with 13 bases lying between them. The CDR3 covers 13 residues. The CDR3 here is CATADSSNEKLFF. DNA for the CDR3: TGTGCCACCGCGGACTCAAGTAATGAAAAACTGTTTTTT.

The gene calls are TRBV28 and TRBJ2-7; tentative D call: TRBD1 (6 bases). Germline assignment: CDR1 MDHEN and CDR2 SYDVKM. The V and J ends lost 2 bases and 4 bases respectively, with 18 bases between them. This CDR3 is 16 amino acids long. The chain's CDR3 is CASSLSPTGNEYEQYF. CDR3 sequence (DNA): TGTGCCAGCAGTTTAAGCCCAACAGGGAACGAATACGAGCAGTACTTC.

The chain couples TRBV9 to TRBJ1-4, with D possibly matching TRBD1 (6 bases). Trimming took 3 bases from V and 0 from J, leaving 12 bases between them. Germline loops: CDR1 SGDLS, CDR2 YYNGEE. The CDR3 has 16 amino acids. The chain's CDR3 is CASSEQGLPTNEKLFF. The CDR3 DNA is TGTGCCAGCAGCGAACAGGGTCTTCCAACTAATGAAAAACTGTTTTTT.

V usage is TRBV10-1 and J usage is TRBJ1-1, with D possibly TRBD1 on 5 matching bases. The CDR3 contains 17 residues. From germline, CDR1 is WNHNN and CDR2 SYGVQD (reference sequence). V gave up 0 bases and J gave up 0 bases, with 14 bases separating them. CDR3 in amino acids: CASSESIPNRLNTEAFF. The DNA of the CDR3 is TGCGCCAGCAGTGAGTCGATTCCCAACAGGCTGAACACTGAAGCTTTCTTT.